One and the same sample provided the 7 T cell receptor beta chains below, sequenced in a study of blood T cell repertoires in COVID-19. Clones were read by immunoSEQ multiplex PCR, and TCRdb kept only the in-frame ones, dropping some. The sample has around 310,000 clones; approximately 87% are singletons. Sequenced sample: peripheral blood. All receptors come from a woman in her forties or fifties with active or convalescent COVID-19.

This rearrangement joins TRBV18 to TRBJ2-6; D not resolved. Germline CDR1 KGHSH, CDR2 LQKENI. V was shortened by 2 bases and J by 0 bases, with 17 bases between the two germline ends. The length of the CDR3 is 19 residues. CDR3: CASSPLLVSTPSGANVLTF. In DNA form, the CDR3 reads TGTGCCAGCTCACCATTGCTAGTGTCCACCCCCTCTGGGGCCAACGTCCTGACTTTC.

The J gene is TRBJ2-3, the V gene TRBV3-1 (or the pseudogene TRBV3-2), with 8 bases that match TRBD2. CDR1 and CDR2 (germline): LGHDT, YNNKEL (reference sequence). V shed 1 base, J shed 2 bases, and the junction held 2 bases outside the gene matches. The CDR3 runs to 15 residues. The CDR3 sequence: CASSQAGGTTDTQYF. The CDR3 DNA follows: TGTGCCAGCAGCCAAGCGGGGGGGACCACAGATACGCAGTATTTT.

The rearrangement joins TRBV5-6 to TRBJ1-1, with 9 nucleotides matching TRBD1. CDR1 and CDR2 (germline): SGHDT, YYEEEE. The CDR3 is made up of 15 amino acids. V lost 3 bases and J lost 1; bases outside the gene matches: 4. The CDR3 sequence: CASSSTGGQNTEAFF. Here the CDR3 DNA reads TGTGCCAGCAGCTCGACAGGGGGGCAGAACACTGAAGCTTTCTTT.

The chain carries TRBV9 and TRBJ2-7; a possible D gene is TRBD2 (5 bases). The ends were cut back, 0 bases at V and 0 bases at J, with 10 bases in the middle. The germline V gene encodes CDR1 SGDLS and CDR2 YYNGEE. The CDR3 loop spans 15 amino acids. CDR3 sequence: CASSVDPGISYEQYF. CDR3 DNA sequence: TGTGCCAGCAGCGTAGACCCGGGGATCTCCTACGAGCAGTACTTC.

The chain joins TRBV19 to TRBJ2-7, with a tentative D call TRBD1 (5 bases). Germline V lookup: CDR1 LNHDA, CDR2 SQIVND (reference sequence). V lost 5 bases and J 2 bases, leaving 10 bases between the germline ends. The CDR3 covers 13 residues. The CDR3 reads CASSSGFPYEQYF. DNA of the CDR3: TGTGCCAGTAGTTCAGGGTTCCCCTACGAGCAGTACTTC.

The CDR3 loop is CAWSVRQRGQGAEAFF. The CDR3, as DNA: TGTGCCTGGAGTGTACGGCAGCGAGGACAGGGGGCTGAAGCTTTCTTT. The chain recombines TRBV30 with TRBJ1-1; TRBD1 agrees at 10 bases. V lost 0 bases and J lost 6; bases outside the gene matches: 10. CDR1 is GTSNPN, CDR2 SVGIG, per germline (reference sequence). The CDR3 spans 16 residues. Filled out from reference TRBV30 and TRBJ1-1, the complete variable domain reads SQTIHQWPATLVQPVGSPLSLECTVEGTSNPNLYWYRQAAGRGLQLLFYSVGIGQISSEVPQNLSASRPQDRQFILSSKKLLLSDSGFYLCAWSVRQRGQGAEAFFGQGTRLTVV.

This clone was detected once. The CDR3 spells CASSQGSLQALHF. The CDR3 region has the DNA TGTGCCAGCAGTCAGGGGTCCCTCCAGGCCCTCCACTTT. The rearrangement uses TRBV27 and TRBJ1-6, with D possibly TRBD1 on 6 matching bases. Germline-derived CDR1 and CDR2 are MNHEY and SMNVEV (reference sequence). With 5 bases removed from V and 14 bases from J, the gap between germline ends came to 16 bases. The CDR3 has 13 residues.